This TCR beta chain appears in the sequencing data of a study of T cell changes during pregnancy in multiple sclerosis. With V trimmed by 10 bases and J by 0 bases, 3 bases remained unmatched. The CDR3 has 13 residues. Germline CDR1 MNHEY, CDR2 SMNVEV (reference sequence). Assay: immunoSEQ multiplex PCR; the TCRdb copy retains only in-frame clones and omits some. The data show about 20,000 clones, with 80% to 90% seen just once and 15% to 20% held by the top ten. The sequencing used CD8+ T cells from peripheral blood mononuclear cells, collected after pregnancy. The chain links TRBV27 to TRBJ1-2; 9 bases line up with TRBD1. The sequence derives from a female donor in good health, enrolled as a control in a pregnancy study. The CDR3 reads CATGQGPNYGYTF. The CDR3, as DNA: TGTGCCACCGGACAGGGGCCTAACTATGGCTACACCTTC.